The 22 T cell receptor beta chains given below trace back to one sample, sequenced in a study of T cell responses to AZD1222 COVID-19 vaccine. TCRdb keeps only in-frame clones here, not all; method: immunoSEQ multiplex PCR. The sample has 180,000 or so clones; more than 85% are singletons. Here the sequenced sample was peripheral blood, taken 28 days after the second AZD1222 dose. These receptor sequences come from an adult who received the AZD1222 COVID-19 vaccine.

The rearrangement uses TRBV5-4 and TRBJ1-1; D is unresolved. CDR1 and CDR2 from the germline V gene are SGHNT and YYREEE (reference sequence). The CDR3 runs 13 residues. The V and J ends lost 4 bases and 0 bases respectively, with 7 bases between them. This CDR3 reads CASSEPVNTEAFF. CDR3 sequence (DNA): TGTGCCAGCAGCGAACCGGTGAACACTGAAGCTTTCTTT.

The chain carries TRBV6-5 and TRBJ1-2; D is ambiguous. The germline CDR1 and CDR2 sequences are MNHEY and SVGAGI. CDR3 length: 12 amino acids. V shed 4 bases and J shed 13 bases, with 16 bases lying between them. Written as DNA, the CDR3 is TGTGCCAGCAGTTTTCCCAACCGGGCCCCCACCTTC. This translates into CASSFPNRAPTF.

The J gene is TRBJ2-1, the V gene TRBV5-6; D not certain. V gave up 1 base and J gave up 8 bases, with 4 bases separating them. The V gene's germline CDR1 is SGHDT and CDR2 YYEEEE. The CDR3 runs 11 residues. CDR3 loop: CASSLYDEQFF. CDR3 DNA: TGTGCCAGCAGCTTGTACGATGAGCAGTTCTTC.

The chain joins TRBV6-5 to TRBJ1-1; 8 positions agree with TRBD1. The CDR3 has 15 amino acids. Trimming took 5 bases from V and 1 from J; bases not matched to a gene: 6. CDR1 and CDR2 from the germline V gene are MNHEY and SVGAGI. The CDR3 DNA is TGTGCCAGCAGTAATCCGGGACAGGCGAACACTGAAGCTTTCTTT. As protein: CASSNPGQANTEAFF.

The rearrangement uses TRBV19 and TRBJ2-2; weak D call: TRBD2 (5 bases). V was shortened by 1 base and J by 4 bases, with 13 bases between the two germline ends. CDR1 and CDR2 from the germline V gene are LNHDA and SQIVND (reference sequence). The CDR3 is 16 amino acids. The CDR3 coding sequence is TGTGCCAGTAGTATAGGCCTCGGACTGATCACCGGGGAGCTGTTTTTT. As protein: CASSIGLGLITGELFF.

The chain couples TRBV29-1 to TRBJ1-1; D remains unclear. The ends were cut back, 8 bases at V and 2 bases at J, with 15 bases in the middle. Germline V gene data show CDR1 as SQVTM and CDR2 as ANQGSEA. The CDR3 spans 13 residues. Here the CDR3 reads CSWQELFNTEAFF. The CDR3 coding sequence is TGCAGCTGGCAGGAGCTCTTCAACACTGAAGCTTTCTTT.

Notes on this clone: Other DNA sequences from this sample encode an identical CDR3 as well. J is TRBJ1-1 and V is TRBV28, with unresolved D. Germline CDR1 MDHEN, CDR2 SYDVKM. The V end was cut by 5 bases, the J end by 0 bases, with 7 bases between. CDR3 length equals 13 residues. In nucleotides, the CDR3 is TGTGCCAGCAGTCCCAACTTGAACACTGAAGCTTTCTTT. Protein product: CASSPNLNTEAFF.

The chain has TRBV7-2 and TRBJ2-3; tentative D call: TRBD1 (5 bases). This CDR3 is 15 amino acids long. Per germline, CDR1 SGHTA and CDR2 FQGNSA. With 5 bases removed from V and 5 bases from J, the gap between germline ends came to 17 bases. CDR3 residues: CASSPPVGPKDTQYF. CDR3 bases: TGTGCCAGCAGCCCTCCGGTGGGGCCGAAAGATACGCAGTATTTT.

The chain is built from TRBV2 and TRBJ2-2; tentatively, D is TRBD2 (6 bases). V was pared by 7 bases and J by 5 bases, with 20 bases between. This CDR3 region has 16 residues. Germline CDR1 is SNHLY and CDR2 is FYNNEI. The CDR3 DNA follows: TGTGCCAGCATGGGGACTGGCGGAGTAGGGACCGGGGAGCTGTTTTTT. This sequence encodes CASMGTGGVGTGELFF.

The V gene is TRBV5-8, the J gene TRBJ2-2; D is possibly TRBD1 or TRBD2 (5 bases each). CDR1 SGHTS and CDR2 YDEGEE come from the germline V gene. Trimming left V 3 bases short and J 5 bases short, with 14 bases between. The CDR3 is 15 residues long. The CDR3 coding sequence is TGTGCCAGCAGCTCCGGAGTGGGGGTTACCGGGGAGCTGTTTTTT. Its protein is CASSSGVGVTGELFF.

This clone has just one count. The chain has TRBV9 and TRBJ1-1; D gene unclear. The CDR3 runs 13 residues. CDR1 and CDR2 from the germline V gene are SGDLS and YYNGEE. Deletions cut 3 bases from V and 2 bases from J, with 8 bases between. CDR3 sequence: CASSASLNTEAFF. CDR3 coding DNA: TGTGCCAGCAGCGCGAGCTTAAACACTGAAGCTTTCTTT. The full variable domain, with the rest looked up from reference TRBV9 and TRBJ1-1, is DSGVTQTPKHLITATGQRVTLRCSPRSGDLSVYWYQQSLDQGLQFLIQYYNGEERAKGNILERFSAQQFPDLHSELNLSSLELGDSALYFCASSASLNTEAFFGQGTRLTVV.

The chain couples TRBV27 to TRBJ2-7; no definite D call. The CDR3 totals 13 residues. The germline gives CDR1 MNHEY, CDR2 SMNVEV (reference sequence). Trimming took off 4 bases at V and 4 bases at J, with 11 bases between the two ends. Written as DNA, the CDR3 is TGTGCCAGCAGTTCCGCCATGGGGTACGAGCAGTACTTC. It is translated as CASSSAMGYEQYF.

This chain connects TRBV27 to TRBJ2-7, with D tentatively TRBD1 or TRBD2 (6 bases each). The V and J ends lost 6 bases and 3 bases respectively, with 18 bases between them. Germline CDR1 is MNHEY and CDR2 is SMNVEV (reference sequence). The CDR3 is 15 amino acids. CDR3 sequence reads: CASSLTGGGDYEQYF. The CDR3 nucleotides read TGTGCCAGCAGCTTAACTGGAGGGGGAGACTACGAGCAGTACTTC.

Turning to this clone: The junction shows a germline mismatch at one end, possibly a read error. CDR3 bases: TGTGCCGGCAGGGATGGGGGGAGCAATCAGCCCCAGCATTTT. Encoded protein: CAGRDGGSNQPQHF. This sequence joins TRBV9 and TRBJ1-5, with a possible D match to TRBD1 (5 bases). The germline gives CDR1 SGDLS, CDR2 YYNGEE. This CDR3 comprises 14 residues.

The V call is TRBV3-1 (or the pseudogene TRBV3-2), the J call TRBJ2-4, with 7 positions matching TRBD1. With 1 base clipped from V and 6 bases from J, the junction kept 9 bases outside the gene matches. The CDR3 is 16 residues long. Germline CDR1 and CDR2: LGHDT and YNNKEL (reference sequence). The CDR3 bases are TGTGCCAGCAGCCAAGTTGAGACAGGGTCCGGAAACATTCAGTACTTC. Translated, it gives CASSQVETGSGNIQYF.

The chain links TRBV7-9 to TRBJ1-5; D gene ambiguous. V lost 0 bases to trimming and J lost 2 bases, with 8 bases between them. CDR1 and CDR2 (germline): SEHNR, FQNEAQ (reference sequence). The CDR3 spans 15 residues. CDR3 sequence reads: CASSLAGGGNQPQHF. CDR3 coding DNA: TGTGCCAGCAGCTTAGCAGGTGGTGGCAATCAGCCCCAGCATTTT.

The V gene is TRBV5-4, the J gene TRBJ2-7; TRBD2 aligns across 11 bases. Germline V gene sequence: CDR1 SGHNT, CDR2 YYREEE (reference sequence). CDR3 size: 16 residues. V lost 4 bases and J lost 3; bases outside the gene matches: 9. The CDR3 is CASSPRRLAGNYEQYF. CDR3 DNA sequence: TGTGCCAGCAGCCCTCGTCGACTAGCGGGAAACTACGAGCAGTACTTC.

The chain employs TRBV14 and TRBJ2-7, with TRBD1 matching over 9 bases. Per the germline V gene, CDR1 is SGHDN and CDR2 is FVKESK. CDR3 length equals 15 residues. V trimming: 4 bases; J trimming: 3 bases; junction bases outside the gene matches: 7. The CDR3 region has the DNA TGTGCCAGCAGCCCGACAGGGGGGCCCAACTACGAGCAGTACTTC. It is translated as CASSPTGGPNYEQYF.

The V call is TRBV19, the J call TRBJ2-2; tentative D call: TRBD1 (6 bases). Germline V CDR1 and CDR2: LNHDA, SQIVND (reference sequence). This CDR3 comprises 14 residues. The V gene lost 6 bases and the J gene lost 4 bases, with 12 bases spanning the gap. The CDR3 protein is CASRTGHFTGELFF. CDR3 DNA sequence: TGTGCCAGTAGGACGGGACACTTCACCGGGGAGCTGTTTTTT.

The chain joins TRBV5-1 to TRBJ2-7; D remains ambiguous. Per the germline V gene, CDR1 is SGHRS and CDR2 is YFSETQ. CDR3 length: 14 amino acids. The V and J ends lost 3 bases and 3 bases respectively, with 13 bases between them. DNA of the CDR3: TGCGCCAGCAGCTCCTTCCTCACTAACTACGAGCAGTACTTC. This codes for CASSSFLTNYEQYF.

Written as DNA, the CDR3 is TGTGCCAGCAGCTCCGGGGCCGCGGGGGGTACGCAGTATTTT. Its translation is CASSSGAAGGTQYF. The chain is built from TRBV11-2 and TRBJ2-3; 8 bases line up with TRBD2. Trimming cost V 4 bases and J 8 bases; bases outside gene matches: 8. The CDR3 runs to 14 residues. The germline CDR1 and CDR2 sequences are SGHAT and FQNNGV.

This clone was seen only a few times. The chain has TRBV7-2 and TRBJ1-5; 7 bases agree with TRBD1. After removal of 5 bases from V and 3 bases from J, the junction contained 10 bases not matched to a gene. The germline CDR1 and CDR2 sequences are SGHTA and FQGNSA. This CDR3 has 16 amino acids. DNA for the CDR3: TGTGCCAGCAGCGCCGCCGGGACAGACTACAATCAGCCCCAGCATTTT. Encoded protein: CASSAAGTDYNQPQHF.